The T cell receptor (beta chain) under discussion was sequenced for a study of blood T cell repertoires in COVID-19. Study-level information: Spain, Italy and the United States supplied samples that represented acute and convalescent COVID-19.

Each participant's cohort was designated according to participant-reported clinical history. Exposed enrollees had met someone with a PCR-confirmed or clinician-diagnosed COVID-19 case at some point within the 2 weeks before study entry. The length of the CDR3 is 16 residues. CDR1 and CDR2 (germline): MNHNS, SASEGT. Losses at the gene ends were 0 bases for V and 6 bases for J; bases not matched to a gene: 8. As handled by the study authors: Nucleated cell counts were estimated from reference gene primer amplification. The assay was immunoSEQ multiplex PCR, and TCRdb's table has in-frame clones only and misses some. V and J calls and clone size are given by that table; D and trimming were obtained from the DNA. The top ten clones hold 3.9% of a sample with some 340,000 clones, 90% to 95% of them seen once.

This clonotype originated in a woman in her thirties who had been exposed to COVID-19. The sequenced sample was PBMCs or T cells enriched from blood (not recorded which). The chain combines TRBV6-1 with TRBJ2-7; TRBD1 aligns across 10 bases. CDR3 DNA sequence: TGTGCCAGCAGTGAAGCTTTGGGACAGGGGCTAGGCGAGCAGTACTTC. This translates into CASSEALGQGLGEQYF.